This T cell receptor (beta chain) was sequenced in a study of sequential checkpoint blockade in melanoma. Across the study: Randomization was 1:1 between first-line nivolumab→ipilimumab and ipilimumab→nivolumab.

The treatment was: randomized to nivolumab then ipilimumab (arm A) or the reverse (arm B). The V segment lost 4 bases and the J segment 5 bases; nucleotides outside the gene matches: 4. The CDR3 consists of 15 residues. The germline V gene encodes CDR1 SNHLY and CDR2 FYNNEI. Clones were read by immunoSEQ multiplex PCR, and TCRdb kept only the in-frame ones, dropping some. The sample lists some 17,000 clones; around 74% were seen once. The chain recombines TRBV2 with TRBJ2-2, with TRBD2 matching over 10 bases. The starting material was CD8+ T cells sorted from blood (inferred from file names), obtained from a patient given nivolumab and ipilimumab in sequence. The receptor's source is a human donor with melanoma. The CDR3 DNA reads as TGTGCCAGCAGTGGGAGCGGGGGGGCGACCGGGGAGCTGTTTTTT. Translated, it gives CASSGSGGATGELFF.